This T cell receptor (beta chain) was profiled in a study of T cell repertoires in cytomegalovirus infection. Study context: Public signatures in TCR beta pointed to CMV infection and matching HLA type.

The germline V gene encodes CDR1 MNHNS and CDR2 SASEGT. The CDR3 is made up of 15 amino acids. Trimming left V 3 bases short and J 0 bases short, with 6 bases between. TCRdb fed the reads into MiXCR, producing one record per CDR3 protein. The table has under 500,000 distinct CDR3 sequences, approximately 40% seen once. A word on this clonotype: Its antigen is not known.

The source is a human donor in good health (CMV status not recorded). Some clones in this sample may be carry-over from other donors' samples. This chain links TRBV6-1 with TRBJ2-6; unclear D gene. Specimen: cultured PBMCs, collected from culture after CMV antigen stimulation. The CDR3 DNA is TGTGCCAGCAGTGACAGAAACTCTGGGGCCAACGTCCTGACTTTC. Translation gives CASSDRNSGANVLTF.